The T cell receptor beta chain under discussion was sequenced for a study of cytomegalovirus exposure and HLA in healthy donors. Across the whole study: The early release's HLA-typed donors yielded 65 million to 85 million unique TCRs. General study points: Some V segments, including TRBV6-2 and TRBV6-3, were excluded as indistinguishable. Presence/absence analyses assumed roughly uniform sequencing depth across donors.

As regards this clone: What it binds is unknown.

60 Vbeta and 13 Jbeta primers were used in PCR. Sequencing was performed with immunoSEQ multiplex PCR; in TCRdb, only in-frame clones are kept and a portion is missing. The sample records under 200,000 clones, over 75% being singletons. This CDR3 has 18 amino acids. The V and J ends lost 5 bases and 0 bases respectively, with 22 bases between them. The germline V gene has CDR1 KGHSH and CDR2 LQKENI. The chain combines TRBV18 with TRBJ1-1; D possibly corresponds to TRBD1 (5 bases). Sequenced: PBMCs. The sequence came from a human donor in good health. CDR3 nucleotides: TGTGCCAGCTCAACAACATCGACGGGACTACAAGTGAACACTGAAGCTTTCTTT. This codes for CASSTTSTGLQVNTEAFF. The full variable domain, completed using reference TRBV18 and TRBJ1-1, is NAGVMQNPRHLVRRRGQEARLRCSPMKGHSHVYWYRQLPEEGLKFMVYLQKENIIDESGMPKERFSAEFPKEGPSILRIQQVVRGDSAAYFCASSTTSTGLQVNTEAFFGQGTRLTVV.